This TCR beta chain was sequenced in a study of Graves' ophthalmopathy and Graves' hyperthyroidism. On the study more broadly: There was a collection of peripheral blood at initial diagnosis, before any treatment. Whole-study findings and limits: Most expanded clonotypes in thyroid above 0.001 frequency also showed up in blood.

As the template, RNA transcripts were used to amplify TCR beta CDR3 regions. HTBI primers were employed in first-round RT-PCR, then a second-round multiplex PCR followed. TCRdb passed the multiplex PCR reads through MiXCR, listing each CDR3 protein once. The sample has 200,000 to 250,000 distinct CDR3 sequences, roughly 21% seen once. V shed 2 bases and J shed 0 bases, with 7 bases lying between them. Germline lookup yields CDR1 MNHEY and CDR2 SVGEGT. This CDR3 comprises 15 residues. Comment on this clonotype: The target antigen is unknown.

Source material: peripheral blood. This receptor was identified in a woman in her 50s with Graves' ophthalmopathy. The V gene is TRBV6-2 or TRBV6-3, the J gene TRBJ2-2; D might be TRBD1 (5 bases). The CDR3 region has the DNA TGTGCCAGCAGTTACCAGGACACGAACACCGGGGAGCTGTTTTTT. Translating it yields CASSYQDTNTGELFF.